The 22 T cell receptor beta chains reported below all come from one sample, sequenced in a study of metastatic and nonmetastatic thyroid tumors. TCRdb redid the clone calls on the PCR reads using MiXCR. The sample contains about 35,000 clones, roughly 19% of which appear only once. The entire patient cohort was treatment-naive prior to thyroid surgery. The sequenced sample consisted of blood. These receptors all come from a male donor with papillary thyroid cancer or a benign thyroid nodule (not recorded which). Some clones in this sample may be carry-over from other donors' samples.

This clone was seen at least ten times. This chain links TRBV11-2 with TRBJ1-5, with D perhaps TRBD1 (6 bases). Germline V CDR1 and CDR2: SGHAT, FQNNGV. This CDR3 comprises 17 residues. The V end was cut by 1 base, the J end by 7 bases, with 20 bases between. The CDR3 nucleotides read TGTGCCAGCAGCTTAGGTCCGGGGGGCTCGGGCGGGCAGCCCCAGCATTTT. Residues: CASSLGPGGSGGQPQHF.

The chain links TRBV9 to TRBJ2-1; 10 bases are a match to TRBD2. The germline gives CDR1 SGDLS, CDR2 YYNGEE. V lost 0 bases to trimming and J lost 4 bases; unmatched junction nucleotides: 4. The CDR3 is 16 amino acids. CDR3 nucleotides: TGTGCCAGCAGCGTAGATCCTAGCGGGAGTTACAATGAGCAGTTCTTC. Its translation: CASSVDPSGSYNEQFF.

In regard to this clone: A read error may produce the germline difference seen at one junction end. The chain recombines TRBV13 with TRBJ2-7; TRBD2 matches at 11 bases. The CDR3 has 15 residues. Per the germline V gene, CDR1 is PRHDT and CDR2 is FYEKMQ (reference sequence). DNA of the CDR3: TGTGCCATCAGCTTACTAGCGGGAGATCTCTACGATCAGTACTTC. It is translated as CAISLLAGDLYDQYF.

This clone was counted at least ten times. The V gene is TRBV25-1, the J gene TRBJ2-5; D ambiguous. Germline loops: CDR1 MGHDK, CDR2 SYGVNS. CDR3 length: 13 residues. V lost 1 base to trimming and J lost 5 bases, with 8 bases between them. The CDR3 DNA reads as TGTGCCAGCAGTGAATTTAATGGGGAGACCCAGTACTTC. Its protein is CASSEFNGETQYF.

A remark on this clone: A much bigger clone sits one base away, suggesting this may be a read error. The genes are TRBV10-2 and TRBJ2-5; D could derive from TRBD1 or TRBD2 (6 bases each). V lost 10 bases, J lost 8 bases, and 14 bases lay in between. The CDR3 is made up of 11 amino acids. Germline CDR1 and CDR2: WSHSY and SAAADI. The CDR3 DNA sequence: TGCGCCACGGGGGCTTTAGATACCCAGTACTTC. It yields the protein CATGALDTQYF.

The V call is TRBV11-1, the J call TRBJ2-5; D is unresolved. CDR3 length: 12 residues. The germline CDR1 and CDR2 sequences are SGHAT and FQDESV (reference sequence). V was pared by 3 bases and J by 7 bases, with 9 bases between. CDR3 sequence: CASSFGVGTQYF. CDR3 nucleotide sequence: TGTGCCAGCAGCTTTGGAGTGGGGACCCAGTACTTC.

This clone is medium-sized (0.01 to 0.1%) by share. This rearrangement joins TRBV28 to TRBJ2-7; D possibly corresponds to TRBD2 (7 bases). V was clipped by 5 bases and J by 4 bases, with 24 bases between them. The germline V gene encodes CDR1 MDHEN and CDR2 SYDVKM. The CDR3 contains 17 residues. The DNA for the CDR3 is TGTGCCAGCAGTCCGCACTTCGGGGGGCGTATACAGTACGAGCAGTACTTC. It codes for CASSPHFGGRIQYEQYF.

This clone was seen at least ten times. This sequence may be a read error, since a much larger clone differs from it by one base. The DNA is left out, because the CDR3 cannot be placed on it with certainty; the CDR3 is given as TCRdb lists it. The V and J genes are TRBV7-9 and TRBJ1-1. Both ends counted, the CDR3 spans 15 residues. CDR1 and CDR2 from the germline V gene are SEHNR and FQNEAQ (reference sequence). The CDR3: CASSFGPGPSYEAFF.

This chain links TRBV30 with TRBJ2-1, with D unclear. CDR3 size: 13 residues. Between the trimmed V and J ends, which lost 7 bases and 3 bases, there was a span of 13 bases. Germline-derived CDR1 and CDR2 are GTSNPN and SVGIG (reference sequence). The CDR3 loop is CALTPGSYNEQFF. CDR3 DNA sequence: TGTGCCTTAACCCCGGGCAGCTACAATGAGCAGTTCTTC.

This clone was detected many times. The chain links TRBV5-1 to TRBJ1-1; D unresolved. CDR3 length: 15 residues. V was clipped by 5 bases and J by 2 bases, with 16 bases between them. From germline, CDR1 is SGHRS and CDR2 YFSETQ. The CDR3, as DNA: TGCGCCAGCAGACCCGGACGGCTGTTTAACACTGAAGCTTTCTTT. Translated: CASRPGRLFNTEAFF.

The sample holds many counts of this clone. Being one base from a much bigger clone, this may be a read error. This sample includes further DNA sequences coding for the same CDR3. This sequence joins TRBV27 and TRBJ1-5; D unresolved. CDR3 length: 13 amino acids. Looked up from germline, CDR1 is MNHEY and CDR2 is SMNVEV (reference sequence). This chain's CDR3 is CASSLSSLGPRHF. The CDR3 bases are TGTGCCAGCAGTTTATCATCCCTAGGGCCCCGGCATTTT.

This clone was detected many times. The CDR3: CASSHQPGQHYEQYF. CDR3 DNA sequence: TGTGCCAGCAGCCATCAACCGGGACAGCATTACGAGCAGTACTTC. J is TRBJ2-7 and V is TRBV7-6; TRBD1 aligns across 7 bases. The trim removed 5 bases at V and 4 bases at J, leaving 11 bases unmatched. Germline CDR1 SGHVS, CDR2 FNYEAQ. The CDR3 loop spans 15 amino acids.

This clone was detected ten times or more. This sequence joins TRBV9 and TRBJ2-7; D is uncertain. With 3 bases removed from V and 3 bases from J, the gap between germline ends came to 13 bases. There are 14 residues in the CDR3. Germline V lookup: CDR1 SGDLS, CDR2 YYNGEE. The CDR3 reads CASSAGEAVYEQYF. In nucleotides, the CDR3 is TGTGCCAGCAGCGCAGGCGAAGCCGTCTACGAGCAGTACTTC.

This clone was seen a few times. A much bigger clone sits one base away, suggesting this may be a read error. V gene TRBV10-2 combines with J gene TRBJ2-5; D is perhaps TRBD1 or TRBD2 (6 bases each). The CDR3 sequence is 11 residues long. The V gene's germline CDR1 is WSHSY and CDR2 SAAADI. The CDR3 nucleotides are TGCGCCACGGGGGCTTTAGAGAACCAGTACTTC. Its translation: CATGALENQYF.

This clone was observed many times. In DNA, the CDR3 is TGTGCCAGTAGTTTGACTAGCGCTCAAGAGACCCAGTACTTC. It encodes CASSLTSAQETQYF. The chain combines TRBV19 with TRBJ2-5, with 8 positions matching TRBD2. Germline values: CDR1 LNHDA, CDR2 SQIVND (reference sequence). V lost 5 bases to trimming and J lost 2 bases; unmatched junction nucleotides: 4. There are 14 residues in the CDR3.

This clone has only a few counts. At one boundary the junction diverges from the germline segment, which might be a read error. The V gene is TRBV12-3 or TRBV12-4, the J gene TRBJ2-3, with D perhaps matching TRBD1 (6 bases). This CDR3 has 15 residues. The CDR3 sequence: CASSPLSGVADTQYF. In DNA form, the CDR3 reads TGTGCCAGCAGCCCCCTATCAGGGGTGGCAGATACTCAGTATTTT.

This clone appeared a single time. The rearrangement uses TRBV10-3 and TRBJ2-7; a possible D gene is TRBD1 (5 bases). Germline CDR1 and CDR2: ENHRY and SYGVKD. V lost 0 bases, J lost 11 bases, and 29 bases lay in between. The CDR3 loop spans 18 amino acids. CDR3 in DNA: TGTGCCATCAGTGAGTCGAGAGTCAGGAAAGGGGTTTACGGTGAGAAGTACTTC. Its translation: CAISESRVRKGVYGEKYF.

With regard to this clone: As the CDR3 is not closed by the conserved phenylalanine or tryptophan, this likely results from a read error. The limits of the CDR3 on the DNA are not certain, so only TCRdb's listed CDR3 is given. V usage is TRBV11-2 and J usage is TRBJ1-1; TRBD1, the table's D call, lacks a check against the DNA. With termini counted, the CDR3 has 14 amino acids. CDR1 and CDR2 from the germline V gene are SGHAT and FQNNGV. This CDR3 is CASSPLELTGHAFL.

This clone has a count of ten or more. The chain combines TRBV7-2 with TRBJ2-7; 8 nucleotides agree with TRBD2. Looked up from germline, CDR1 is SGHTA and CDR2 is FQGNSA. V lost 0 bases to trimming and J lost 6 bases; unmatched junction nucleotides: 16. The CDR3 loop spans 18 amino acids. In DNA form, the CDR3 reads TGTGCCAGCAGCTTAGCGTTTAGGGTGGGACTAGAAAGTCTCGAGCAGTACTTC. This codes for CASSLAFRVGLESLEQYF.

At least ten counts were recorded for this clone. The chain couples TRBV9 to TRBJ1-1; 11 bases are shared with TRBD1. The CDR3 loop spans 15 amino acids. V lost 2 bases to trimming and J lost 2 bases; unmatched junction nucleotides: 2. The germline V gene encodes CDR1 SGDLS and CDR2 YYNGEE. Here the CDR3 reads CASSVGQGGNTEAFF. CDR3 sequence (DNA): TGTGCCAGCAGCGTGGGACAGGGGGGCAACACTGAAGCTTTCTTT.

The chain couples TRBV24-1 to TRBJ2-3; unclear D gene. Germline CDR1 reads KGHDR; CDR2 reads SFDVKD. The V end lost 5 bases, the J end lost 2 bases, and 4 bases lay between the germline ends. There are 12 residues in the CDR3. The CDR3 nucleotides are TGTGCCACCAGTGCTGTCACAGATACGCAGTATTTT. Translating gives CATSAVTDTQYF.

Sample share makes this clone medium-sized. The CDR3 region is CASSPAGQSNQPQHF. The DNA for the CDR3 is TGTGCCAGCAGTCCGGCGGGACAGAGCAATCAGCCCCAGCATTTT. The V and J genes are TRBV12-3 or TRBV12-4 and TRBJ1-5, with 7 bases matching TRBD1. Trimming took 5 bases from V and 1 from J; bases not matched to a gene: 5. The CDR3 consists of 15 residues.